The 5 T cell receptor beta chains given below trace back to one sample, sequenced in a study of cytomegalovirus exposure and HLA in healthy donors. Primers for the PCR totalled 60 Vbeta and 13 Jbeta. Measured with immunoSEQ multiplex PCR; TCRdb has only the in-frame clones, and not every one. The sample yields about 220,000 clones, roughly 80% seen once. The sequenced material came from PBMCs. The origin of the receptors is a woman between 35 and 50 years old in good health and CMV-seropositive.

This chain links TRBV19 with TRBJ2-6; weak D call: TRBD1 (6 bases). Germline V gives CDR1 LNHDA, CDR2 SQIVND (reference sequence). The CDR3 spans 15 residues. Trimming took off 10 bases at V and 4 bases at J, with 17 bases between the two ends. The CDR3, as DNA: TGTGCCACCGCTGCAGGGGATGGCGGGGCCAACGTCCTGACTTTC. It is translated as CATAAGDGGANVLTF.

This sequence joins TRBV11-2 and TRBJ1-2; possibly TRBD1 for D (6 bases). Germline V gene sequence: CDR1 SGHAT, CDR2 FQNNGV. V shed 0 bases and J shed 2 bases, with 7 bases lying between them. CDR3 size: 14 residues. This CDR3 reads CASSLERGNYGYTF. In DNA, the CDR3 is TGTGCCAGCAGCTTAGAGAGGGGGAACTATGGCTACACCTTC.

This clone was counted only a few times. The chain recombines TRBV19 with TRBJ2-4; 11 bases fit TRBD2. The germline V gene has CDR1 LNHDA and CDR2 SQIVND (reference sequence). This CDR3 has 15 amino acids. Unmatched junction bases numbered 2, after V lost 7 bases and J lost 0 bases. The CDR3: CASTTSGGAKNIQYF. The DNA of the CDR3 is TGTGCCAGTACCACTAGCGGGGGAGCCAAAAACATTCAGTACTTC.

The V call is TRBV7-9, the J call TRBJ1-2, with D perhaps TRBD1 (6 bases). The CDR3 is made up of 14 amino acids. Germline V gene lookup returns CDR1 SEHNR and CDR2 FQNEAQ (reference sequence). Trimming pared 1 base from V and 6 bases from J, leaving 12 bases between. The CDR3 region is CASSLDNRVDGYTF. CDR3 DNA: TGTGCCAGCAGCTTAGATAACAGGGTGGATGGCTACACCTTC.

The chain couples TRBV6-5 to TRBJ1-1, with unresolved D. There are 13 residues in the CDR3. V was pared by 0 bases and J by 9 bases, with 11 bases between. Germline-derived CDR1 and CDR2 are MNHEY and SVGAGI. The DNA for the CDR3 is TGTGCCAGCAGTTACTCCGGGCAGACTAAAGCTTTCTTT. Protein product: CASSYSGQTKAFF.